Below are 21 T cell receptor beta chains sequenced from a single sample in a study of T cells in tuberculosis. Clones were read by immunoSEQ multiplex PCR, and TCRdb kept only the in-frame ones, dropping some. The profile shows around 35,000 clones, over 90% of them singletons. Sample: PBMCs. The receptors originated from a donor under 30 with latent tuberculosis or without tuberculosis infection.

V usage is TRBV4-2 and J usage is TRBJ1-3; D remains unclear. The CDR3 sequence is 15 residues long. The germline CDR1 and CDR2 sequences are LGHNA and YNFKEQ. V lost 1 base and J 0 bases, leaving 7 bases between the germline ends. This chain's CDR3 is CASSQGPSSGNTIYF. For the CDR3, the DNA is TGTGCCAGCAGCCAAGGGCCAAGCTCTGGAAACACCATATATTTT.

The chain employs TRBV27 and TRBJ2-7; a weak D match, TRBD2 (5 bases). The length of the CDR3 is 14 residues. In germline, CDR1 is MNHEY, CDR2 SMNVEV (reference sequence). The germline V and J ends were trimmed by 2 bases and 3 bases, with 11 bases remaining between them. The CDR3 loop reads CASSLISEHYEQYF. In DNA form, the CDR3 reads TGTGCCAGCAGTTTAATTAGCGAGCACTACGAGCAGTACTTC.

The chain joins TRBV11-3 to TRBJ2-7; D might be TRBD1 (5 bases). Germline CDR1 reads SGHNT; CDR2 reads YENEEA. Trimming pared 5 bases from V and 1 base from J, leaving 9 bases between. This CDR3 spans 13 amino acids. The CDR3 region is CASSQGYSYEQYF. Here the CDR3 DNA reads TGTGCCAGCAGCCAGGGATATTCCTACGAGCAGTACTTC.

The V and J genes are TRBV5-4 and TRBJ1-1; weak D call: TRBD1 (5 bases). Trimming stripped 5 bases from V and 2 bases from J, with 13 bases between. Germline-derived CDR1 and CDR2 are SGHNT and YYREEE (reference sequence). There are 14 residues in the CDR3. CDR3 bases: TGTGCCAGCAGTTCCAACAGGTTTAACACTGAAGCTTTCTTT. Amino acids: CASSSNRFNTEAFF.

The CDR3 loop reads CASSLKQVQETQYF. The CDR3 DNA sequence: TGTGCCAGCAGCTTGAAACAGGTCCAAGAGACCCAGTACTTC. The V gene is TRBV5-8, the J gene TRBJ2-5, with D perhaps matching TRBD1 (5 bases). V was clipped by 1 base and J by 1 base, with 8 bases between them. The germline V gene has CDR1 SGHTS and CDR2 YDEGEE. The CDR3 is 14 residues long.

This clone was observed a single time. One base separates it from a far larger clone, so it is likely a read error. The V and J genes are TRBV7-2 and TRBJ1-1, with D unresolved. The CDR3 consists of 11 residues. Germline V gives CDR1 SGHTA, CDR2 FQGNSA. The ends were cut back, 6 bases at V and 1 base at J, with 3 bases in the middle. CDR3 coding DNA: TGTGCCAGCAGTCAGAACACTGAAGCTTTCTTT. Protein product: CASSQNTEAFF. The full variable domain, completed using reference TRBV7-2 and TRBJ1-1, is GAGVSQSPSNKVTEKGKDVELRCDPISGHTALYWYRQSLGQGLEFLIYFQGNSAPDKSGLPSDRFSAERTGGSVSTLTIQRTQQEDSAVYLCASSQNTEAFFGQGTRLTVV.

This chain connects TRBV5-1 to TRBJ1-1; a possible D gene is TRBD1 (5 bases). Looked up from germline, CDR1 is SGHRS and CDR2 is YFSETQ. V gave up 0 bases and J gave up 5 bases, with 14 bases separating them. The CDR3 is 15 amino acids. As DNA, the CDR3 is TGCGCCAGCAGCTTGGTTGGAGGGGCTGATACTGAAGCTTTCTTT. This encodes CASSLVGGADTEAFF.

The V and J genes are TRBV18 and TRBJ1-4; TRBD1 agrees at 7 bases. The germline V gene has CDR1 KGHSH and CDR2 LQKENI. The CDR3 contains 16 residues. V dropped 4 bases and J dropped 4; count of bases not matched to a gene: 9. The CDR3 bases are TGTGCCAGCTCACACGGGACAGCTTCTTTTAATGAAAAACTGTTTTTT. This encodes CASSHGTASFNEKLFF.

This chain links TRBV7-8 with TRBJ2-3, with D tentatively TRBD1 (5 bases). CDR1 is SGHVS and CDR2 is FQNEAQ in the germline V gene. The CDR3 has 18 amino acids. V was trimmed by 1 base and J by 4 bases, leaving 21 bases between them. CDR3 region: CASSLVAQQGMTADTQYF. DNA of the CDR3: TGTGCCAGCAGCTTAGTCGCCCAGCAGGGCATGACTGCAGATACGCAGTATTTT.

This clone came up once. Here the CDR3 reads CAISGSTEPYEQYF. The CDR3 nucleotides are TGTGCCATCAGCGGGTCGACAGAGCCCTACGAGCAGTACTTC. V gene TRBV10-3 combines with J gene TRBJ2-7; weak D call: TRBD1 (5 bases). CDR3 length: 14 amino acids. The germline CDR1 and CDR2 sequences are ENHRY and SYGVKD. V dropped 6 bases and J dropped 2 bases, with 14 bases sitting between them.

This CDR3 reads CAWSVDRGVDGYTF. As DNA, the CDR3 is TGTGCCTGGAGTGTAGACAGGGGGGTAGATGGCTACACCTTC. This rearrangement joins TRBV30 to TRBJ1-2, with TRBD1 identical over 9 bases. J lost 6 bases, V lost 0 bases, and 5 bases had no gene match. CDR3 length equals 14 residues. CDR1 is GTSNPN and CDR2 is SVGIG in the germline V gene (reference sequence).

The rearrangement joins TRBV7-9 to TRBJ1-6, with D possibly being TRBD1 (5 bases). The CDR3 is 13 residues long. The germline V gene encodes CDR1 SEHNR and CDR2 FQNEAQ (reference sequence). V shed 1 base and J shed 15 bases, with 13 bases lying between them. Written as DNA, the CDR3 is TGTGCCAGCAGCTTAGATGCAGGGAGGGTCCTCCACTTT. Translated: CASSLDAGRVLHF.

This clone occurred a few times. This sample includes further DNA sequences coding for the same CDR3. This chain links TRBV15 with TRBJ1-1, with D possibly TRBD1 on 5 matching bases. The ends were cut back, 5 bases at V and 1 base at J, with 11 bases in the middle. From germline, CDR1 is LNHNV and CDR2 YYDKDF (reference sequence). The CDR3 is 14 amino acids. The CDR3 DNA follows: TGTGCCACCAGCGCACACAGGCAGAACACTGAAGCTTTCTTT. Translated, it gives CATSAHRQNTEAFF.

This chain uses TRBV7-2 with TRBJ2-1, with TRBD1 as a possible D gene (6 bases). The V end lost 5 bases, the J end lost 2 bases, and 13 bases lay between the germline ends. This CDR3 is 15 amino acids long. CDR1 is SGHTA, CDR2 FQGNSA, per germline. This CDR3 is CASSLGRGAYNEQFF. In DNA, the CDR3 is TGTGCCAGCAGCCTCGGCAGGGGCGCCTACAATGAGCAGTTCTTC.

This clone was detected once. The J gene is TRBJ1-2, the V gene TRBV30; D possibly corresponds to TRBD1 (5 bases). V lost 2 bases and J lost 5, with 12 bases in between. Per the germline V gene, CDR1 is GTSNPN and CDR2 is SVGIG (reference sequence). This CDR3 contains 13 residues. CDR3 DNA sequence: TGTGCCTGGAGTTTGCCGGGGGGATATGGCTACACCTTC. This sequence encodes CAWSLPGGYGYTF.

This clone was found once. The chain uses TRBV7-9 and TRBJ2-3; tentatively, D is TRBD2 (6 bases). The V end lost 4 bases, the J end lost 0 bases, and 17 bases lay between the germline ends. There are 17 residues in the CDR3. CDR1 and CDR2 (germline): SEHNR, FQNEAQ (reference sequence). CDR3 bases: TGTGCCAGCAGCTCCCCCTTCCGGGGACTTAGCACAGATACGCAGTATTTT. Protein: CASSSPFRGLSTDTQYF.

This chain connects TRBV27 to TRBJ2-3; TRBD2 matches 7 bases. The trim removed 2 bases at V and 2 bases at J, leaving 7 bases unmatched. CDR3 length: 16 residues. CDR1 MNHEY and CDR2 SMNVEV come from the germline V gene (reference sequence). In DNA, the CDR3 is TGTGCCAGCAGTTTAAGGTCTAGCGGATACACAGATACGCAGTATTTT. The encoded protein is CASSLRSSGYTDTQYF.

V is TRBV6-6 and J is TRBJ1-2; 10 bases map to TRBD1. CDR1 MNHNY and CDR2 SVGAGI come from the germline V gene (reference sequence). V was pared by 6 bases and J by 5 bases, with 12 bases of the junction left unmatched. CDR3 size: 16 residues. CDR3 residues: CASRENRDRGIYGYTF. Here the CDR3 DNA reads TGTGCCAGCAGGGAGAACCGGGACAGGGGTATATATGGCTACACCTTC.

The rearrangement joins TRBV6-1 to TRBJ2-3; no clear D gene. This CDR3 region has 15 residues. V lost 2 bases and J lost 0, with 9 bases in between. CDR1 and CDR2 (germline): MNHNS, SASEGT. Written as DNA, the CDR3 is TGTGCCAGCAGTGAACAATACAGAAGCACAGATACGCAGTATTTT. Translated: CASSEQYRSTDTQYF.

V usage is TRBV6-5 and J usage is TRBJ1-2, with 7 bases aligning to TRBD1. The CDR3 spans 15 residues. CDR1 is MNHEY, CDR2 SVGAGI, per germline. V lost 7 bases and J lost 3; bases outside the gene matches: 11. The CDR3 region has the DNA TGTGCCAGCACCTCGGACAGGAAGGAGGACTATGGCTACACCTTC. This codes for CASTSDRKEDYGYTF.

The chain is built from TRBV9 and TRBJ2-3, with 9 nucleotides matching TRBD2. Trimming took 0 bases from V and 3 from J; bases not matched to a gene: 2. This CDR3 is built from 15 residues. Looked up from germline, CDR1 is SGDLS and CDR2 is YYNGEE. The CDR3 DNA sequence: TGTGCCAGCAGCGTAGGCAGCGGGGGGACAGATACGCAGTATTTT. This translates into CASSVGSGGTDTQYF.